Listed below are T cell receptor beta chains from one sample, sequenced in a study of breast tumors, draining lymph nodes, adjacent tissues. TCRdb redid the calling of the multiplex PCR reads with MiXCR, one entry per CDR3 protein. Of roughly 20,000 distinct CDR3 sequences listed, roughly 32% are singletons. Sequenced sample: breast tumor tissue. The receptors were gathered from a female donor with breast cancer. Some clones in this sample may be carry-over from other donors' samples. The CDR3 runs from the conserved cysteine through the conserved F or W. D genes are given only for firm matches. A clone size is listed for some rows: how often the clone was seen (once, few, many), or a class if it is expanded.

>TRBV2|NA|TRBJ2-3|NA
TGTGCCAGTAGTGAAGGTGCCCGACTAGGGGGCACAGATACGCAGTATTTT
CASSEGARLGGTDTQYF
>TRBV27|TRBD1|TRBJ2-1|many
TGTGCCAGCAGTCAGGGACAGGGTGGTCACAATGAGCAGTTCTTC
CASSQGQGGHNEQFF
>TRBV9|NA|TRBJ2-7|many
TGTGCCAGCAGCGTAGATCCCGGCTCCTACGAGCAGTACTTC
CASSVDPGSYEQYF
>TRBV27|TRBD2|TRBJ2-1|many
TGTGCCAGCAGTTTCCCGGGACTAGCGGGCAATGAGCAGTTCTTC
CASSFPGLAGNEQFF
>TRBV27|NA|TRBJ2-5|many
TGTGCCAGCAGTCTAAACTATCAAGAGACCCAGTACTTC
CASSLNYQETQYF
>TRBV15|TRBD2|TRBJ2-3|many
TGTGCCACCAGCAGAGATCTGGCTAGCGGGACCAGCACAGATACGCAGTATTTT
CATSRDLASGTSTDTQYF
>TRBV19|NA|TRBJ2-7|few
TGTGCCAGTAGCAGCGGGCACTACGAGCAGTACTTC
CASSSGHYEQYF
>TRBV5-1|NA|TRBJ2-2|many
TGCGCCACCTCACGGGGGCCGAACACCGGGGAGCTGTTTTTT
CATSRGPNTGELFF
>TRBV29-1|NA|TRBJ2-2|many
TGCAGCGTAAGGCCCTGGACAGGGAGGGACGGGGAGCTGTTTTTT
CSVRPWTGRDGELFF
>TRBV7-9|TRBD1|TRBJ1-2|NA
TGTGCCAGCAGCTTAGAGCAGGGGGCAAACTATGGCTACACCTTC
CASSLEQGANYGYTF
>TRBV24-1|NA|TRBJ2-2|NA
TGTGCCACCATGCCGGGAAATAGCGCTTTTGCCGGGGAGCTGTTTTTT
CATMPGNSAFAGELFF
>TRBV19|NA|TRBJ1-6|many
TGTGCCAGTGGTAAGACAAGGTCCGGGAGCTCCTATAATTCACCCCTCCACTTT
CASGKTRSGSSYNSPLHF
>TRBV6-4|NA|TRBJ1-2|NA
TGTGCCCCGAATCCTCGGAATGGCTACACCTTC
CAPNPRNGYTF
>TRBV24-1|NA|TRBJ2-7|many
TGTGCCACCAGTGAAAACTCTGGACGCTACGAGCAGTACTTC
CATSENSGRYEQYF
>TRBV4-3|NA|TRBJ2-2|many
TGCGCCAGCAGCCAAGATTGGAACACCGGGGAGCTGTTTTTT
CASSQDWNTGELFF
>TRBV24-1|NA|TRBJ2-3|NA
TGTGCCACCAGTGCAAACGGACAGAGCACAGATACGCAGTATTTT
CATSANGQSTDTQYF
>TRBV19|TRBD2|TRBJ2-1|NA
TGTGCCAGTAGTCGACTAGCGGGACGGAACTCCTACAATGAGCAGTTCTTC
CASSRLAGRNSYNEQFF
>TRBV7-3|TRBD2|TRBJ2-1|many
TGTGCCAGCAGCTTGGGCAGCGGGAATCCCTACAATGAGCAGTTCTTC
CASSLGSGNPYNEQFF
>TRBV5-1|NA|TRBJ2-5|medium-sized
TGCGCCAGCAGCTTGGAGGAGCTAGGAGAGACCCAGTACTTC
CASSLEELGETQYF
>TRBV3-1|NA|TRBJ1-3|many
TGTGCCAGCAGCCAACTCTCTGGAAACACCATATATTTT
CASSQLSGNTIYF
>TRBV27|TRBD1|TRBJ2-1|many
TGTGCCAGCAGCTCATTTGGAAGGGGACAGGGACCTAATGAGCAGTTCTTC
CASSSFGRGQGPNEQFF
>TRBV20-1|NA|TRBJ1-2|many
TGCAGTGCTAGCGATGTACTTAATAGGGACTATGGCTACACCTTC
CSASDVLNRDYGYTF
>TRBV20-1|NA|TRBJ2-5|many
TGCAGTGCTAGAGAACACGGGACTTTTCAAGAGACCCAGTACTTC
CSAREHGTFQETQYF
>TRBV2|NA|TRBJ1-4|few
TGTGCCAGCAGCGCGGACACTTCAACTAATGAAAAACTGTTTTTT
CASSADTSTNEKLFF
>TRBV20-1|TRBD1|TRBJ2-3|many
TGCAGTGCTCGCGGGACAGGCAGCACAGATACGCAGTATTTT
CSARGTGSTDTQYF
>TRBV7-2|NA|TRBJ2-2|medium-sized
TGTGCCAGCAGCTTAGTTACAGGGACGAACACCGGGGAGCTGTTTTTT
CASSLVTGTNTGELFF
>TRBV7-2|TRBD1|TRBJ2-7|few
TGTGCCAGCAGCTTTCTCTGGACAGGGCGAGGCGAGCAGTACTTC
CASSFLWTGRGEQYF
>TRBV2|NA|TRBJ1-5|many
TGTGCCAGCAGTGAACAGGGTGTCAGCAATCAGCCCCAGCATTTT
CASSEQGVSNQPQHF
>TRBV10-3|TRBD1|TRBJ1-2|many
TGTGCCATCAGCGAGCAGGGGGCTAACTATGGCTACACCTTC
CAISEQGANYGYTF
>TRBV5-1|NA|TRBJ1-2|NA
TGCGCCAGAATTTCCCGGGACAACGCTACAACTAACTATGGCTACACCTTC
CARISRDNATTNYGYTF
>TRBV6-6|TRBD1|TRBJ1-2|medium-sized
TGTGCCAGCAGTTACGCAGGGACAGCGAGCTTC
CASSYAGTASF
>TRBV14|NA|TRBJ1-6|medium-sized
TGTGCCAGCAGCCAGGCCCAGCGATCACCCCTCCACTTT
CASSQAQRSPLHF